This T cell receptor (beta chain) emerged from a study of blood T cell repertoires in COVID-19. Study information: COVID-19 samples from acute and convalescent phases originated in the United States, Italy and Spain.

Seattle participants joined during active infection and were tracked over time. This clone was found once. Germline V lookup: CDR1 ENHRY, CDR2 SYGVKD. Trimming left V 1 base short and J 7 bases short, with 19 bases between. The CDR3 is made up of 17 amino acids. Some clones are missing from TCRdb's copy, which holds only in-frame ones; the method was immunoSEQ multiplex PCR. The profile shows some 65,000 clones, 86% of them singletons. V gene TRBV10-3 combines with J gene TRBJ2-2, with D possibly TRBD1 on 5 matching bases. The sequenced sample consisted of peripheral blood. This sequence was found in a man between 35 and 55 years old with COVID-19, enrolled during active disease. CDR3 sequence: CAISELTTTGAVGELFF. The CDR3 nucleotides read TGTGCCATCAGTGAGTTGACCACTACTGGGGCTGTCGGGGAGCTGTTTTTT.